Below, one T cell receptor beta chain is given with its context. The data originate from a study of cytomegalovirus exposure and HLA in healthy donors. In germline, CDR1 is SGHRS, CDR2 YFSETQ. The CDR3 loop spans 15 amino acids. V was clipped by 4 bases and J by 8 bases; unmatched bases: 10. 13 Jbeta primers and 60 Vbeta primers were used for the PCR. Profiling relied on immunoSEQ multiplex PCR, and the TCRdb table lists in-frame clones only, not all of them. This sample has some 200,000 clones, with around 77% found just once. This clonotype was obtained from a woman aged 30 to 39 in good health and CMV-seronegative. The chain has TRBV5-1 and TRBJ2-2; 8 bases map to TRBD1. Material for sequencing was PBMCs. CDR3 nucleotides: TGCGCCAGCAGCCGCGGACAGGGTCCAACTGGGGAGCTGTTTTTT. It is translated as CASSRGQGPTGELFF.